This T cell receptor (beta chain) was found in a study of PD-L1 blockade in urothelial cancer. As to time point: pretreatment peripheral blood. CDR1 and CDR2 from the germline V gene are MGHRA and YSYEKL. The CDR3 covers 14 residues. With 1 base removed from V and 5 bases from J, the gap between germline ends came to 12 bases. Repertoires were generated with immunoSEQ multiplex PCR, while TCRdb's copy carries only in-frame clones and drops some. This table holds around 35,000 clones, approximately 80% found once. This clonotype was sampled from a man between 60 and 75 years old with urothelial cancer. J is TRBJ2-7 and V is TRBV4-1; perhaps TRBD1 as D (6 bases). The starting material was PBMCs, obtained around atezolizumab (anti-PD-L1) treatment. The chain's CDR3 is CASSQGQGWDEQYF. The CDR3 region has the DNA TGCGCCAGCAGCCAAGGGCAGGGGTGGGACGAGCAGTACTTC.